The text below deals with one T cell receptor beta chain. TCRdb reprocessed the PCR reads with MiXCR, giving one entry per CDR3 protein. Of approximately 18,000 distinct CDR3 sequences detected, less than 55% appear once; the ten largest clones hold about 33%. These data come from a study of tumor-infiltrating lymphocytes in oesophageal squamous cell carcinoma. The clonotype was recovered from a female donor with esophageal squamous cell carcinoma. The source material was normal esophageal tissue next to the tumor.

CDR3 region: CSAPTPLARTPNYNEQYF. Here the CDR3 DNA reads TGCAGTGCACCCACCCCTCTAGCGAGGACCCCCAACTACAATGAGCAGTACTTC. V is TRBV20-1 and J is TRBJ2-1, with D tentatively TRBD2 (6 bases). The J call may be incorrect, as the DNA end agrees better with TRBJ2-7. The germline gives CDR1 DFQATT, CDR2 SNEGSKA (reference sequence). The length of the CDR3 is 18 residues.